The 22 T cell receptor beta chains below come from one sample, sequenced in a study of cytomegalovirus exposure and HLA in healthy donors. With 60 Vbeta and 13 Jbeta primers, the PCR was carried out. Libraries were prepared by immunoSEQ multiplex PCR; TCRdb keeps only in-frame clonotypes and omits some of them. Of some 150,000 clones listed, roughly 87% are singletons. The sample comprised PBMCs. The source of these receptors is a man aged 25-45 years in good health and CMV-seropositive.

The V and J genes are TRBV11-3 and TRBJ2-7; 7 nucleotides match TRBD1. The CDR3 totals 18 residues. CDR1 is SGHNT and CDR2 is YENEEA in the germline V gene. The junction had 22 bases not matched to a gene; V was cut back by 8 bases and J by 3 bases. The CDR3 reads CASLVPHRGTVLYYEQYF. The CDR3, as DNA: TGTGCCAGCCTCGTGCCCCACAGGGGTACCGTGCTTTACTACGAGCAGTACTTC. Drawing the rest from reference TRBV11-3 and TRBJ2-7, the complete variable domain is EAGVVQSPRYKIIEKKQPVAFWCNPISGHNTLYWYLQNLGQGPELLIRYENEEAVDDSQLPKDRFSAERLKGVDSTLKIQPAELGDSAVYLCASLVPHRGTVLYYEQYFGPGTRLTVT.

This clone was observed a handful of times. The chain combines TRBV7-9 with TRBJ2-1; 14 nucleotides align to TRBD2. The V gene's germline CDR1 is SEHNR and CDR2 FQNEAQ (reference sequence). The CDR3 is 17 residues long. CDR3 protein: CSGAQGSTSGRVNEQFF. In DNA form, the CDR3 reads TGTTCCGGGGCCCAAGGGTCGACTAGCGGGAGGGTGAATGAGCAGTTCTTC.

The chain employs TRBV28 and TRBJ2-1, with D perhaps matching TRBD1 (5 bases). The V end was cut by 2 bases, the J end by 5 bases, with 16 bases between. Germline CDR1 MDHEN, CDR2 SYDVKM. The CDR3 spans 16 residues. DNA of the CDR3: TGTGCCAGCAGTTTAAGTTCAGGGTTTCGGGACAATGAGCAGTTCTTC. Its protein product is CASSLSSGFRDNEQFF.

The gene calls are TRBV5-6 and TRBJ2-2; 8 positions agree with TRBD1. Germline V gene lookup returns CDR1 SGHDT and CDR2 YYEEEE. J was trimmed by 4 bases and V by 4 bases; bases with no gene match: 9. CDR3 size: 16 residues. The CDR3 loop reads CASSALEQGATGELFF. The CDR3 nucleotides read TGTGCCAGCAGCGCCCTGGAGCAGGGGGCCACCGGGGAGCTGTTTTTT.

This clone came up once. This chain links TRBV28 with TRBJ2-1; D is perhaps TRBD2 (5 bases). Germline V CDR1 and CDR2: MDHEN, SYDVKM. V gave up 1 base and J gave up 4 bases, with 8 bases separating them. The CDR3 is 14 residues long. CDR3 loop: CASSLFGDYNEQFF. CDR3 DNA: TGTGCCAGCAGTTTATTCGGGGATTACAATGAGCAGTTCTTC.

V usage is TRBV11-1 and J usage is TRBJ2-2; the D is unclear. The V end lost 1 base, the J end lost 5 bases, and 8 bases lay between the germline ends. Germline values: CDR1 SGHAT, CDR2 FQDESV (reference sequence). The CDR3 consists of 14 residues. DNA of the CDR3: TGTGCCAGCAGCTTAGGTCGGGTAACCGGGGAGCTGTTTTTT. Translated, it gives CASSLGRVTGELFF.

This rearrangement joins TRBV5-1 to TRBJ2-1; unclear D gene. Trimming shortened V by 0 bases and J by 10 bases, and 14 bases separated the two germline ends. In germline, CDR1 is SGHRS, CDR2 YFSETQ. This CDR3 comprises 14 residues. The CDR3 here is CASSLVLLEAEQFF. The CDR3 coding sequence is TGCGCCAGCAGCTTGGTTTTGCTGGAAGCGGAGCAGTTCTTC.

The gene calls are TRBV5-6 and TRBJ1-5, with 10 bases that match TRBD1. The V gene end was trimmed by 1 base and the J gene end by 7 bases; junction bases not matched to a gene: 5. Germline V gene lookup returns CDR1 SGHDT and CDR2 YYEEEE. The CDR3 covers 15 residues. CDR3 bases: TGTGCCAGCAGCTTGTCAGGGACAGGGGCCCAGCCCCAGCATTTT. Its protein product is CASSLSGTGAQPQHF. Combining the CDR3 with reference TRBV5-6 and TRBJ1-5 gives the whole variable domain DAGVTQSPTHLIKTRGQQVTLRCSPKSGHDTVSWYQQALGQGPQFIFQYYEEEERQRGNFPDRFSGHQFPNYSSELNVNALLLGDSALYLCASSLSGTGAQPQHFGDGTRLSIL.

This clone was counted a few times. V is TRBV6-6 and J is TRBJ1-6, with a possible D match to TRBD1 (6 bases). The CDR3 runs 15 residues. Germline-derived CDR1 and CDR2 are MNHNY and SVGAGI (reference sequence). V gave up 3 bases and J gave up 4 bases, with 10 bases separating them. CDR3 in DNA: TGTGCCAGCAGTTATGGGGGCGGTTATAATTCACCCCTCCACTTT. Translating it yields CASSYGGGYNSPLHF.

CDR3 in amino acids: CASSIPGQGITEQFF. The CDR3 nucleotides read TGTGCCAGCAGCATACCGGGACAGGGAATTACTGAGCAGTTCTTC. The rearrangement uses TRBV7-9 and TRBJ2-1; 9 nucleotides agree with TRBD1. Germline CDR1 and CDR2: SEHNR and FQNEAQ (reference sequence). The CDR3 length is 15 residues. V gave up 5 bases and J gave up 9 bases; unmatched junction bases: 11.

V and J are TRBV5-1 and TRBJ2-1, with 10 bases that match TRBD2. The V and J ends lost 3 bases and 6 bases, in that order; junction bases with no gene match: 9. Germline V lookup: CDR1 SGHRS, CDR2 YFSETQ. The CDR3 length is 16 residues. This CDR3 is CASSSLAGVDTNEQFF. DNA of the CDR3: TGCGCCAGCAGCTCCCTAGCGGGAGTTGACACCAATGAGCAGTTCTTC.

This clone appeared once. V usage is TRBV9 and J usage is TRBJ2-7, with 7 bases identical to TRBD2. The CDR3 runs 14 residues. Looked up from germline, CDR1 is SGDLS and CDR2 is YYNGEE. With V trimmed by 2 bases and J by 5 bases, 7 bases remained unmatched. The CDR3 spells CASSVGGIGHEQYF. DNA of the CDR3: TGTGCCAGCAGCGTGGGGGGGATCGGCCACGAGCAGTACTTC.

The chain is built from TRBV6-4 and TRBJ2-1; no clear D gene. CDR3 length: 16 amino acids. Germline CDR1 and CDR2: MRHNA and SNTAGT. Trimming shortened V by 3 bases and J by 0 bases, and 12 bases separated the two germline ends. CDR3 protein: CASSEAAPSSYNEQFF. CDR3 nucleotide sequence: TGTGCCAGCAGTGAGGCAGCGCCGAGCTCCTACAATGAGCAGTTCTTC.

This clone showed up just a few times. The chain recombines TRBV30 with TRBJ2-4; D is unresolved. The CDR3 length is 14 residues. Trimming took 2 bases from V and 0 from J, leaving 8 bases between them. The germline V gene encodes CDR1 GTSNPN and CDR2 SVGIG (reference sequence). The CDR3 sequence is CAWSTSVAKNIQYF. CDR3 nucleotides: TGTGCCTGGAGTACCAGTGTAGCCAAAAACATTCAGTACTTC.

The V gene is TRBV9, the J gene TRBJ2-5; 10 bases match TRBD2. CDR3 length equals 16 residues. The V gene's germline CDR1 is SGDLS and CDR2 YYNGEE. The V and J ends lost 4 bases and 4 bases, in that order; junction bases with no gene match: 10. CDR3 sequence (DNA): TGTGCCAGCAGCCGCCGAGGGGTAGCGGGAGGAGAGACCCAGTACTTC. Protein: CASSRRGVAGGETQYF. The variable domain in full, with the rest retrieved from reference TRBV9 and TRBJ2-5, is DSGVTQTPKHLITATGQRVTLRCSPRSGDLSVYWYQQSLDQGLQFLIQYYNGEERAKGNILERFSAQQFPDLHSELNLSSLELGDSALYFCASSRRGVAGGETQYFGPGTRLLVL.

The chain uses TRBV7-2 and TRBJ1-6, with D perhaps TRBD1 (5 bases). The CDR3 sequence is 15 residues long. CDR1 and CDR2 from the germline V gene are SGHTA and FQGNSA. The V and J ends lost 4 bases and 10 bases respectively, with 17 bases between them. The DNA for the CDR3 is TGTGCCAGCAGCTCGCAGGCAGGGTTAGGGTCACCCCTCCACTTT. It encodes CASSSQAGLGSPLHF.

The rearrangement links TRBV29-1 to TRBJ2-3; TRBD2 matches at 7 bases. CDR3 length equals 13 residues. From germline, CDR1 is SQVTM and CDR2 ANQGSEA. Trimming removed 6 bases from V and 5 bases from J; junction bases left unmatched: 8. In DNA form, the CDR3 reads TGCAGCGTAGAGCGGGGTACGGAAGATACGCAGTATTTT. This gives the protein CSVERGTEDTQYF.

Turning to this clone: Sequence at one end of the junction differs from germline and may be a read error. This chain uses TRBV6-5 with TRBJ1-2; D is perhaps TRBD1 (5 bases). This CDR3 spans 16 amino acids. Germline-derived CDR1 and CDR2 are MNHEY and SVGAGI. CDR3 region: CASSHSIGAGTYGYTF. The CDR3 DNA reads TGTGCCAGCAGTCACTCGATAGGGGCAGGGACTTATGGCTACACCTTC.

The V and J genes are TRBV7-8 and TRBJ2-1; D is uncertain. The CDR3 runs 12 residues. Per germline, CDR1 SGHVS and CDR2 FQNEAQ. Trimming left V 11 bases short and J 2 bases short, with 10 bases between. DNA for the CDR3: TGTGCCGGCACCCGGGCCTACAATGAGCAGTTCTTC. Protein: CAGTRAYNEQFF.

The chain has TRBV5-1 and TRBJ2-7; tentatively, D is TRBD2 (6 bases). This CDR3 has 17 residues. Germline V gene lookup returns CDR1 SGHRS and CDR2 YFSETQ. V was pared by 1 base and J by 5 bases, with 22 bases between. The CDR3 DNA reads TGCGCCAGCAGCTTGTGGGCTCAAGGAGGGATCGGCAACGAGCAGTACTTC. It specifies CASSLWAQGGIGNEQYF.

The chain links TRBV28 to TRBJ1-5; 10 bases agree with TRBD1. Germline values: CDR1 MDHEN, CDR2 SYDVKM. This CDR3 is built from 16 residues. The V and J ends lost 6 bases and 2 bases, in that order; junction bases with no gene match: 7. The CDR3 loop reads CASRPHGTGGNQPQHF. In nucleotides, the CDR3 is TGTGCCAGCAGACCACACGGGACAGGGGGCAATCAGCCCCAGCATTTT.

J is TRBJ2-3 and V is TRBV7-9; D is perhaps TRBD2 (6 bases). Trimming left V 2 bases short and J 2 bases short, with 11 bases between. Looked up from germline, CDR1 is SEHNR and CDR2 is FQNEAQ (reference sequence). The CDR3 covers 15 residues. The CDR3 region is CASSLLRGTTDTQYF. The CDR3 DNA follows: TGTGCCAGCAGCTTATTGCGGGGAACCACAGATACGCAGTATTTT.